The 11 T cell receptor beta chains presented below share a single source sample, sequenced in a study of regulatory T cells in long-lasting Graves disease. Time point meaning: persistent/refractory GD, antithyroid drugs over 5 years with positive TRAb. From PBMCs, RNA was extracted and then used to make the TCR library. Sequencing libraries for TCR beta were prepared with iRepertoire HTBI primers and Arm-PCR of CDR3 regions. TCRdb used MiXCR to reprocess the multiplex PCR reads, holding one entry per CDR3 protein. Of roughly 400,000 distinct CDR3 sequences detected, around 20% appear once; the ten largest clones hold 14%. Sample: peripheral blood mononuclear cells (PBMCs), taken when the disease was refractory, from a patient treated with antithyroid drugs. All receptors come from a female donor with Graves disease.

The V and J genes are TRBV29-1 and TRBJ1-4; D is ambiguous. V lost 3 bases and J 7 bases, leaving 15 bases between the germline ends. In germline, CDR1 is SQVTM, CDR2 ANQGSEA. The length of the CDR3 is 14 residues. The CDR3: CSVDRTGTGEKLFF. The CDR3 nucleotides are TGCAGCGTTGATCGGACGGGTACCGGTGAAAAACTGTTTTTT.

This clonotype was detected many times. The chain combines TRBV27 with TRBJ1-2; a possible D gene is TRBD1 (5 bases). CDR3 length: 15 amino acids. CDR1 is MNHEY and CDR2 is SMNVEV in the germline V gene (reference sequence). The ends were cut back, 6 bases at V and 4 bases at J, with 18 bases in the middle. The CDR3 here is CASSHKGGTGYGYTF. The CDR3 bases are TGTGCCAGCAGCCATAAGGGAGGGACTGGCTATGGCTACACCTTC.

This clonotype was recorded at least ten times. The chain recombines TRBV6-1 with TRBJ2-5; tentative D call: TRBD1 (6 bases). The CDR3 covers 13 residues. V was pared by 5 bases and J by 3 bases, with 10 bases between. CDR1 and CDR2 from the germline V gene are MNHNS and SASEGT. CDR3 in DNA: TGTGCCAGCAGTACGGGACAAGAAGAGACCCAGTACTTC. As protein: CASSTGQEETQYF.

This clonotype was observed once. The rearrangement uses TRBV5-1 and TRBJ2-5; maybe TRBD1 (6 bases). The CDR3 is made up of 14 amino acids. CDR1 is SGHRS, CDR2 YFSETQ, per germline. V lost 4 bases, J lost 4 bases, and 14 bases lay in between. The CDR3 sequence is CASSPIGGRETQYF. Written as DNA, the CDR3 is TGCGCCAGCAGCCCGATAGGGGGAAGAGAGACCCAGTACTTC.

The CDR3 reads CASSRDIGYSPLHF. The CDR3 DNA reads as TGTGCCAGCAGCAGGGACATTGGTTATTCACCCCTCCACTTT. The V and J genes are TRBV27 and TRBJ1-6; tentatively, D is TRBD1 (6 bases). The germline V and J ends were trimmed by 6 bases and 8 bases, with 14 bases remaining between them. Looked up from germline, CDR1 is MNHEY and CDR2 is SMNVEV (reference sequence). This CDR3 spans 14 amino acids.

This clonotype was recorded many times. This rearrangement joins TRBV6-2 or TRBV6-3 to TRBJ1-1; D is undetermined. V dropped 2 bases and J dropped 1 base, with 5 bases sitting between them. CDR3 length equals 13 residues. Per germline, CDR1 MNHEY and CDR2 SVGEGT. The CDR3: CASSYEGNTEAFF. The CDR3 DNA is TGTGCCAGCAGTTACGAGGGGAACACTGAAGCTTTCTTT.

Of note for this clonotype: A much bigger clone sits one base away, suggesting this may be a read error. Here the CDR3 omits its conserved ending phenylalanine or tryptophan, so a read error is the likely source. J is TRBJ2-4 and V is TRBV6-5; D gene unclear. V lost 4 bases and J lost 1, with 14 bases in between. The germline CDR1 and CDR2 sequences are MNHEY and SVGAGI. The CDR3 has 16 amino acids. The CDR3 reads CASSLPGPMAKNIQYS. The CDR3 DNA sequence: TGTGCCAGCAGTTTGCCCGGGCCCATGGCCAAAAACATTCAGTACTCC.

About this clonotype itself: This may come from a read error, since a much larger clone is one base off. The V and J genes are TRBV28 and TRBJ1-1; weak D call: TRBD1 (6 bases). CDR1 is MDHEN, CDR2 SYDVKM, per germline. The CDR3 extends over 13 amino acids. DNA of the CDR3: TGTGCCAGCAGCCAGGGACATTACACTGGAGCTTTCTTT. Its protein product is CASSQGHYTGAFF.

The chain links TRBV7-9 to TRBJ2-5; 11 nucleotides line up with TRBD2. Trimming at V came to 0 bases and at J to 2 bases, leaving 8 bases not matched to a gene. CDR1 is SEHNR and CDR2 is FQNEAQ in the germline V gene (reference sequence). This CDR3 comprises 18 residues. Here the CDR3 DNA reads TGTGCCAGCAGCTTAGCCTATAGCGGGAGGGCCCTTCAAGAGACCCAGTACTTC. Translated, it gives CASSLAYSGRALQETQYF.

This chain joins TRBV18 and TRBJ1-6, with TRBD1 matching 9 bases. V shed 3 bases, J shed 7 bases, and the junction held 4 bases outside the gene matches. CDR1 is KGHSH, CDR2 LQKENI, per germline. The CDR3 length is 15 residues. The CDR3 sequence: CASSPLTGGNSPLHF. In nucleotides, the CDR3 is TGTGCCAGCTCACCGTTGACAGGGGGGAATTCACCCCTCCACTTT.

CDR3 DNA sequence: TGTGCCAGCAGCTTTCCCCAGGCGCGCAATGAGCAGTTCTTC. Amino acids: CASSFPQARNEQFF. The rearrangement joins TRBV7-3 to TRBJ2-1, with no clear D. Trimming shortened V by 3 bases and J by 6 bases, and 12 bases separated the two germline ends. Germline loops: CDR1 SGHTA, CDR2 FQGTGA. The CDR3 is 14 amino acids.